A selection of T cell receptor beta chains follows, all from one sample in a study of PD-L1 blockade in urothelial cancer. Libraries were prepared by immunoSEQ multiplex PCR; TCRdb keeps only in-frame clonotypes and omits some of them. The table has 45,000 to 60,000 clones, around nine tenths seen once; the top ten hold 2.4%. The input for sequencing was PBMCs, taken around atezolizumab (anti-PD-L1) treatment. Receptors originate from a man between 60 and 75 years old with urothelial cancer. Each CDR3 is given with its conserved first and last residue. The D gene is left open where the match is weak. Clone size, where shown, is once, few, many, or a class for clones that have expanded.

>TRBV29-1|TRBJ2-1|TRBD2|-
TGCAGCGTATCCGGGACTAGCGGGAGGGCGGACAATGAGCAGTTCTTC
CSVSGTSGRADNEQFF
>TRBV19|TRBJ1-2|-|once
TGTGCCAGTAGCCAGGGAGGGGGGGATGGCTACACCTTC
CASSQGGGDGYTF
>TRBV19|TRBJ2-2|TRBD2|-
TGTGCCAGTAGTACGGGACTAGCGGGGGGTCGGGGCACCGGGGAGCTGTTTTTT
CASSTGLAGGRGTGELFF
>TRBV6-5|TRBJ2-7|TRBD1|-
TGTGCCAGCAGTTCGGGACAGGGGGGCGGGCGCGCGAACTTC
CASSSGQGGGRANF
>TRBV11-2|TRBJ2-7|TRBD1|-
TGTGCCAGCAGCTTAGAGGACAGGATCTCCTACGAGCAGTACTTC
CASSLEDRISYEQYF
>TRBV5-8|TRBJ2-3|TRBD1|-
TGTGCCAGCAGCTTGGGGGACAGATGGGACACAGATACGCAGTATTTT
CASSLGDRWDTDTQYF
>TRBV5-6|TRBJ1-1|-|-
TGTGCCAGCAGCCCAACCGACAAGAACACTGAAGCTTTCTTT
CASSPTDKNTEAFF
>TRBV10-3|TRBJ2-2|TRBD2|-
TGTGCCATCAGTGGCATAGCGGGGGGCACCGGGGAGCTGTTTTTT
CAISGIAGGTGELFF
>TRBV27|TRBJ2-1|TRBD2|-
TGTGCCAGCCGTCGGGAGGCATTTGTAAATGAGCAGTTCTTC
CASRREAFVNEQFF
>TRBV11-3|TRBJ2-2|-|-
TGTGCCAGCAGCTCCACTTACAACACCGGGGAGCTGTTTTTT
CASSSTYNTGELFF
>TRBV2|TRBJ2-1|-|-
TGTGCCAGCTTTCGAGCCAACAATGAGCAGTTCTTC
CASFRANNEQFF
>TRBV7-8|TRBJ1-1|-|-
TGTGCCAGCAGCTTGCCCAGCGGCTTAGGAGCTTTCTTT
CASSLPSGLGAFF
>TRBV6-5|TRBJ2-7|-|-
TGTGCCAGCAGTTACCGACAGTCCTCCTACGAGCAGTACTTC
CASSYRQSSYEQYF
>TRBV27|TRBJ1-1|TRBD1|-
TGTGCCAGCAGTTCCCGGGACAGGGTTTTGAAGAACACTGAAGCTTTCTTT
CASSSRDRVLKNTEAFF
>TRBV18|TRBJ1-3|TRBD1|-
TGTGCCAGCTTAACCGGGACAGGGCCTGGAAACACCATATATTTT
CASLTGTGPGNTIYF
>TRBV7-2|TRBJ1-3|-|-
TGTGCCAGCAGCTTTGGACAGTTTTCCTCTGGAAACACCATATATTTT
CASSFGQFSSGNTIYF
>TRBV9|TRBJ1-5|-|-
TGTGCCAGCAGCGTAGAGGGGCAGTGGGATCAGCCCCAGCATTTT
CASSVEGQWDQPQHF
>TRBV7-2|TRBJ2-7|-|-
TGTGCCAGCAGCTTAGGGGGACATCCGGGTCGACCCTACGAGCAGTACTTC
CASSLGGHPGRPYEQYF
>TRBV6-6|TRBJ2-1|TRBD1|-
TGTGCCAGCAGTTCCTCCCGGGACAGGCCGTACAATGAGCAGTTCTTC
CASSSSRDRPYNEQFF
>TRBV27|TRBJ2-3|TRBD1|-
TGTGCCAGCAGAATATTGTCCGGGACAGGGGTCACAGATACGCAGTATTTT
CASRILSGTGVTDTQYF
>TRBV6-1|TRBJ2-7|-|-
TGTGCCAGCAGTGGACACTACGAGCAGTACTTC
CASSGHYEQYF
>TRBV9|TRBJ2-7|TRBD2|-
TGTGCCAGCAGCCCTAATAGCGGGTACGAGCAGTACTTC
CASSPNSGYEQYF
>TRBV2|TRBJ2-7|-|-
TGTGCCAGCAATTGGGCCGGGGAAAAGTCCTACGAGCAGTACTTC
CASNWAGEKSYEQYF
>TRBV5-6|TRBJ1-2|TRBD1|-
TGTGCCAGCAGCCGAGGGGGGACAGGTGTTGGCTACACCTTC
CASSRGGTGVGYTF
>TRBV11-2|TRBJ2-1|-|-
TGTGCCAGCAGCTTAGCGTCAGGGGACAATGAGCAGTTCTTC
CASSLASGDNEQFF
>TRBV19|TRBJ2-7|-|-
TGTGCCAGTAGTATAGTACCGCGGGGTCCTTACGAGCAGTACTTC
CASSIVPRGPYEQYF
>TRBV7-9|TRBJ2-1|TRBD2|once
TGTGCCAGCAGCCGGGCGGGGGGGTTGAATGAGCAGTTCTTC
CASSRAGGLNEQFF
>TRBV5-1|TRBJ1-2|TRBD1|few
TGCGCCAGCAGCGGGGGACAGGGCAATGGCTACACCTTC
CASSGGQGNGYTF
>TRBV5-6|TRBJ1-1|-|-
TGTGCCAGCAGCCGGACACTCACCGGGAGGAACACTGAAGCTTTCTTT
CASSRTLTGRNTEAFF
>TRBV7-9|TRBJ1-2|-|-
TGTGCCAGCAGCTTCGAGTCTAACTATGGCTACACCTTC
CASSFESNYGYTF
>TRBV19|TRBJ2-1|TRBD2|-
TGTGCCAGTACCATGTTCCGGACTAGCGGCCAGGGGGAGCAGTTCTTC
CASTMFRTSGQGEQFF
>TRBV7-9|TRBJ1-1|-|medium-sized
TGTGCCAGCAGCTATACTGGGCGTGAAGCTTTCTTT
CASSYTGREAFF
>TRBV18|TRBJ1-1|-|-
TGTGCCAGCTCAGGGACTATGAACACTGAAGCTTTCTTT
CASSGTMNTEAFF
>TRBV5-1|TRBJ1-5|-|-
TGCGCCAGCAGCTCTGAATCCCAGGAACCTAAGAGCAATCAGCCCCAGCATTTT
CASSSESQEPKSNQPQHF
>TRBV7-8|TRBJ2-1|-|-
TGTGCCAGCAGCTTCGGGGGCTCCTACAATGAGCAGTTCTTC
CASSFGGSYNEQFF
>TRBV7-2|TRBJ2-1|TRBD2|-
TGTGCCAGCAGCAAGGGACTAGCGGGCGACAATGAGCAGTTCTTC
CASSKGLAGDNEQFF
>TRBV7-2|TRBJ1-2|-|once
TGTGCCAGCAGCTTATTAGGGGCGAGAGGCTACACCTTC
CASSLLGARGYTF
>TRBV2|TRBJ2-7|TRBD1|-
TGTGCCAGCAGTTCCCCGGGACAGGGTGACGAGCAGTACTTC
CASSSPGQGDEQYF
>TRBV25-1|TRBJ1-2|TRBD1|-
TGTGCCAGCAGTGACCTGAGGACAGGGCCTAACTATGGCTACACCTTC
CASSDLRTGPNYGYTF
>TRBV10-1|TRBJ1-1|-|-
TGCGCCAGCAGTGGCAGGCGTAACACTGAAGCTTTCTTT
CASSGRRNTEAFF
>TRBV19|TRBJ2-6|-|-
TGTGCCAGTACCCTTACCGCCGGGGCCGGGACAAGTACCATTCCTGGGGCCAACGTCCTGACTTTC
CASTLTAGAGTSTIPGANVLTF
>TRBV2|TRBJ1-3|-|-
TGTGCCAGCAGTGCCCGGACACCCGGCTCTGGAAACACCATATATTTT
CASSARTPGSGNTIYF
>TRBV11-3|TRBJ1-2|-|-
TGTGCCAGCAGCTTAGATGGGACACGAAGGGATGGCTACACCTTC
CASSLDGTRRDGYTF
>TRBV7-9|TRBJ1-4|-|-
TGTGCCAGCAGCTTAGCGGGGAGCCCAAATGAAAAACTGTTTTTT
CASSLAGSPNEKLFF
>TRBV4-1|TRBJ2-3|TRBD2|-
TGCGCCAGCAGCCCTCCGGGACTAGCGGGAGAGGTCACAGATACGCAGTATTTT
CASSPPGLAGEVTDTQYF
>TRBV18|TRBJ2-1|TRBD2|-
TGTGCCAGCTCACCCCTGGGACTAGACGGGAGCAATGAGCAGTTCTTC
CASSPLGLDGSNEQFF
>TRBV5-5|TRBJ2-1|TRBD2|-
TGTGCCAGCAGCTTGCTGGAACCCGGGACTAGCGGGCGCAATGAGCAGTTCTTC
CASSLLEPGTSGRNEQFF
>TRBV11-2|TRBJ2-5|-|-
TGTGCCAGCAGCTTAAGAGGCCAGGGCCAGTACTTC
CASSLRGQGQYF
>TRBV28|TRBJ1-2|TRBD1|-
TGTGCCAGCAGGGGACAGGGCCTATCTGGCTACACCTTC
CASRGQGLSGYTF
>TRBV2|TRBJ2-1|-|-
TGTGCCAGCAGTGAAGGGACCCGAGGGAATGAGCAGTTCTTC
CASSEGTRGNEQFF
>TRBV11-2|TRBJ2-3|-|-
TGTGCCAGCACCGAATCGAGAGGTACGCAGTATTTT
CASTESRGTQYF